The rows below give T cell receptor beta chains drawn from one sample of a study of human T cells and chemical hapten exposure. TCRdb fed the RACE reads into MiXCR, producing one record per CDR3 protein. The data hold about 69,000 distinct CDR3 sequences, with approximately 32% observed a single time. The specimen comprised whole blood, sampled in connection with sensitization to the hapten diphenylcyclopropenone (DPC). The origin of the receptors is a man aged 40-49 years with alopecia areata. Some clones in this sample may be carry-over from other donors' samples. Both conserved end residues are part of each CDR3. D genes are given only for firm matches. Some rows have no size entry. The others give once, few or many, or a class for an expanded clone.

clone_size,v_call,j_call,d_call,cdr3_nt,cdr3_aa
.,TRBV27,TRBJ2-3,TRBD2,TGTGCCAGCAGTTTCTCAAGCGGGAGGGCCATGAATACGCAGTATTTT,CASSFSSGRAMNTQYF
few,TRBV12-3/TRBV12-4,TRBJ2-7,TRBD1,TGTGCCAGCACCTGGGACAGGGTGGGCGAGCAGTACTTC,CASTWDRVGEQYF
.,TRBV28,TRBJ2-7,.,TGTGCCAGTGGGGTCCACACCTACGAGCAGTACTTC,CASGVHTYEQYF
.,TRBV6-5,TRBJ2-2,TRBD2,TGTGCCAGCAGCCCGATTACTAGCGGGTCGAACACCGGGGAGCTGTTTTTT,CASSPITSGSNTGELFF
once,TRBV6-5,TRBJ2-7,TRBD1,TGTGCCAGCAGTTACCACGGGACAGGGGACGAGCAGTACTTC,CASSYHGTGDEQYF
few,TRBV5-1,TRBJ2-3,.,TGCGCCAGCAGCCAACCAGTGGTAGATACGCAGTATTTT,CASSQPVVDTQYF
few,TRBV7-8,TRBJ1-1,.,TGTGCCAGCAGCTTACCTCTCCAAAGTCTAAAGAGGTACACTGAAGCTTTCTTT,CASSLPLQSLKRYTEAFF
.,TRBV24-1,TRBJ2-3,TRBD1,TGTGCCACCAGTGATTTAAGGACAGGGGATAGCACAGATACGCAGTATTTT,CATSDLRTGDSTDTQYF
.,TRBV28,TRBJ2-4,.,TGTGCCAGCAGTTTAGGGACAACCAAAAACATTCAGTACTTC,CASSLGTTKNIQYF
few,TRBV12-3/TRBV12-4,TRBJ2-5,.,TGTGCCAGCACTCAGACAGGAGAGACCCAGTACTTC,CASTQTGETQYF
few,TRBV20-1,TRBJ2-7,.,TGCAGTGCTAGTAGGGACGAGCAGTACTTC,CSASRDEQYF
.,TRBV6-5,TRBJ2-3,TRBD1,TGTGCCAGCAGCGGACAGGGGGCAAGCACAGATACGCAGTATTTT,CASSGQGASTDTQYF
.,TRBV7-7,TRBJ2-1,TRBD1,TGTGCCAGCAGCCCCCGGGACAGGGTGCATGAGCAGTTCTTC,CASSPRDRVHEQFF
.,TRBV12-3/TRBV12-4,TRBJ2-7,TRBD2,TGTGCCAGCAGTCCCACCCCGACTAGCGGAACCTACGAGCAGTACTTC,CASSPTPTSGTYEQYF
.,TRBV7-9,TRBJ1-2,TRBD1,TGTGCCAGCAGCTTAGGAGAGGGGGCCTATGGCTACACCTTC,CASSLGEGAYGYTF